Following are 29 T cell receptor beta chains from one sample sequenced in a study of post-analysis software for immune sequencing data. What these receptors recognize is not known. Overall study findings and caveats: TRBV5-6, TRBV5-1 and TRBV20-1 were among several TRBV segments more frequent in patients than controls.

The TCR beta cDNA libraries carried unique molecular identifiers. One entry per CDR3 protein, called by TCRdb with MiXCR from the PCR reads. The table lists 700,000 to 900,000 distinct CDR3 sequences, 46% of them singletons. Input material: blood. These receptors were collected from a girl aged 10-17 years with multiple sclerosis.

V gene TRBV12-3 or TRBV12-4 combines with J gene TRBJ1-2; TRBD1 matches at 10 bases. After removal of 6 bases from V and 5 bases from J, the junction contained 6 bases not matched to a gene. The CDR3 is 14 residues long. The CDR3 DNA is TGTGCCAGCAGGGGGACAGGGGACGCATATGGCTACACCTTC. As protein: CASRGTGDAYGYTF.

The chain is built from TRBV12-3 or TRBV12-4 and TRBJ1-1; weak D call: TRBD1 (6 bases). Trimming removed 7 bases at V and 3 bases at J, with 24 bases between. The length of the CDR3 is 17 residues. CDR3 in amino acids: CASTLGRGRKGDTEAFF. Written as DNA, the CDR3 is TGTGCCAGCACCCTCGGGCGGGGTCGTAAGGGGGACACTGAAGCTTTCTTT.

This clonotype was found many times. This chain joins TRBV6-6 and TRBJ2-1, with D possibly being TRBD2 (6 bases). The CDR3 spans 15 residues. The V gene's germline CDR1 is MNHNY and CDR2 SVGAGI (reference sequence). V shed 5 bases and J shed 4 bases, with 15 bases lying between them. The CDR3 region is CASSPGLAQYNEQFF. For the CDR3, the DNA is TGTGCCAGCAGTCCCGGGCTAGCGCAGTACAATGAGCAGTTCTTC.

V and J are TRBV7-9 and TRBJ2-2; D is ambiguous. This CDR3 spans 13 amino acids. V gave up 2 bases and J gave up 9 bases, with 10 bases separating them. Germline V gene data show CDR1 as SEHNR and CDR2 as FQNEAQ (reference sequence). In DNA form, the CDR3 reads TGTGCCAGCAGCTTAAGGGTAGGCCGGGAGCTGTTTTTT. Amino acids: CASSLRVGRELFF.

The chain couples TRBV6-5 to TRBJ2-1; the match to TRBD2 covers 11 bases. Germline CDR1 MNHEY, CDR2 SVGAGI. V shed 6 bases, J shed 6 bases, and the junction held 16 bases outside the gene matches. There are 18 residues in the CDR3. The CDR3 loop reads CASRYTPPLAGGLNEQFF. The CDR3 DNA reads TGTGCCAGCAGGTACACTCCCCCCCTAGCGGGAGGCCTCAATGAGCAGTTCTTC.

This clonotype was picked up a small number of times. V is TRBV5-1 and J is TRBJ2-7; perhaps TRBD1 as D (7 bases). The CDR3 totals 14 residues. From germline, CDR1 is SGHRS and CDR2 YFSETQ. V lost 2 bases to trimming and J lost 3 bases, with 12 bases between them. The CDR3 coding sequence is TGCGCCAGCAGCTTACGGGGGACAGACTACGAGCAGTACTTC. It is translated as CASSLRGTDYEQYF.

The J gene is TRBJ1-2, the V gene TRBV7-8; D is uncertain. The CDR3 loop spans 15 amino acids. The V gene's germline CDR1 is SGHVS and CDR2 FQNEAQ. V was clipped by 2 bases and J by 2 bases, with 12 bases between them. CDR3 nucleotides: TGTGCCAGCAGCTTAAATCAGGCTCCAAACTATGGCTACACCTTC. Translation gives CASSLNQAPNYGYTF.

This clonotype was counted only a few times. The chain is built from TRBV27 and TRBJ1-2; TRBD1 might be the D (6 bases). Germline V gene sequence: CDR1 MNHEY, CDR2 SMNVEV (reference sequence). V was shortened by 4 bases and J by 2 bases, with 23 bases between the two germline ends. CDR3 length: 18 residues. CDR3: CASSSLKQGWAGNYGYTF. CDR3 DNA: TGTGCCAGCAGTTCCCTTAAACAGGGTTGGGCCGGGAACTATGGCTACACCTTC.

The J gene is TRBJ1-2, the V gene TRBV5-1, with D tentatively TRBD1 (6 bases). V lost 3 bases and J 1 base, leaving 16 bases between the germline ends. The CDR3 is 16 residues long. CDR1 and CDR2 (germline): SGHRS, YFSETQ. CDR3: CASSSYRDTRNYGYTF. CDR3 DNA: TGCGCCAGCAGCTCCTACCGGGACACTCGTAACTATGGCTACACCTTC.

This clonotype turned up a few times. One end of the junction fails to match germline, which may point to a read error. The chain uses TRBV5-1 and TRBJ1-1; D is undetermined. From germline, CDR1 is SGHRS and CDR2 YFSETQ. The CDR3 spans 14 residues. CDR3 sequence: CACSFDNARNEAFF. CDR3 nucleotides: TGCGCCTGCAGCTTCGATAACGCCCGGAATGAAGCTTTCTTT.

The genes are TRBV7-9 and TRBJ2-6; D may be TRBD1 or TRBD2 (6 bases each). Germline CDR1 and CDR2: SEHNR and FQNEAQ (reference sequence). This CDR3 region has 18 residues. Trimming took off 10 bases at V and 1 base at J, with 23 bases between the two ends. The CDR3 region has the DNA TGTGCCACCCTATTTGGACCGGACAGCGGGTCTGGGGCCAACGTCCTGACTTTC. Translating gives CATLFGPDSGSGANVLTF.

This sequence joins TRBV19 and TRBJ2-1; a possible D gene is TRBD1 (5 bases). The V and J ends lost 4 bases and 5 bases respectively, with 21 bases between them. Germline V gives CDR1 LNHDA, CDR2 SQIVND (reference sequence). The CDR3 sequence is 17 residues long. The CDR3 region has the DNA TGTGCCAGTAGTACACGACTGGCTAGAAGGGGCCACAATGAGCAGTTCTTC. Amino acid sequence: CASSTRLARRGHNEQFF.

This clonotype was seen a handful of times. The chain employs TRBV3-1 and TRBJ2-7; 9 nucleotides match TRBD1. Germline V CDR1 and CDR2: LGHDT, YNNKEL (reference sequence). The CDR3 sequence is 16 residues long. V was pared by 5 bases and J by 0 bases, with 8 bases of the junction left unmatched. CDR3 in DNA: TGTGCCAGCAGCGAACCGGGACAGGGACTCTCCTACGAGCAGTACTTC. Translation gives CASSEPGQGLSYEQYF.

The J gene is TRBJ2-5, the V gene TRBV5-1; D unclear. V was trimmed by 0 bases and J by 5 bases, leaving 11 bases between them. The CDR3 runs 14 residues. The V gene's germline CDR1 is SGHRS and CDR2 YFSETQ. CDR3 residues: CASSLGSGAETQYF. The CDR3 nucleotides read TGCGCCAGCAGCTTGGGGTCTGGAGCCGAGACCCAGTACTTC. The full variable domain, completed using reference TRBV5-1 and TRBJ2-5, is KAGVTQTPRYLIKTRGQQVTLSCSPISGHRSVSWYQQTPGQGLQFLFEYFSETQRNKGNFPGRFSGRQFSNSRSEMNVSTLELGDSALYLCASSLGSGAETQYFGPGTRLLVL.

The chain has TRBV4-2 and TRBJ2-4; possible D gene TRBD1, 6 bases. CDR3 length equals 11 residues. V lost 4 bases and J lost 15, with 13 bases in between. CDR1 and CDR2 from the germline V gene are LGHNA and YNFKEQ. CDR3 sequence reads: CASSLAGTWYF. The CDR3, as DNA: TGTGCCAGCAGCCTCGCTGGGACATGGTACTTC.

The V and J genes are TRBV7-2 and TRBJ2-5, with a weak D call TRBD2 (5 bases). Trimming stripped 5 bases from V and 5 bases from J, with 15 bases between. Germline assignment: CDR1 SGHTA and CDR2 FQGNSA. This CDR3 has 14 amino acids. This CDR3 is CASSTGRRRETQYF. The CDR3 nucleotides read TGTGCCAGCAGCACGGGCCGGAGGCGGGAGACCCAGTACTTC.

The chain uses TRBV3-1 and TRBJ2-5, with D tentatively TRBD2 (5 bases). Germline V lookup: CDR1 LGHDT, CDR2 YNNKEL (reference sequence). The ends were cut back, 1 base at V and 2 bases at J, with 11 bases in the middle. The CDR3 length is 15 residues. The CDR3 protein is CASSQGGRGQETQYF. Here the CDR3 DNA reads TGTGCCAGCAGCCAAGGAGGGAGAGGGCAAGAGACCCAGTACTTC.

The V and J genes are TRBV7-9 and TRBJ2-7, with 10 bases identical to TRBD2. Germline assignment: CDR1 SEHNR and CDR2 FQNEAQ (reference sequence). The CDR3 is made up of 16 amino acids. J was trimmed by 4 bases and V by 5 bases; bases with no gene match: 11. The chain's CDR3 is CASSPSGLAGAYEQYF. CDR3 bases: TGTGCCAGCAGCCCCTCAGGGCTAGCGGGGGCTTACGAGCAGTACTTC.

V usage is TRBV5-1 and J usage is TRBJ1-2; D call uncertain. V was shortened by 0 bases and J by 1 base, with 16 bases between the two germline ends. Per the germline V gene, CDR1 is SGHRS and CDR2 is YFSETQ. The CDR3 extends over 17 amino acids. CDR3 bases: TGCGCCAGCAGCTTGGATCCGAACGTCCCTAATAACTATGGCTACACCTTC. Amino acids: CASSLDPNVPNNYGYTF.

This clonotype was picked up a small number of times. The chain joins TRBV5-6 to TRBJ1-2; TRBD1 is a possible D gene (5 bases). The CDR3 covers 15 residues. Germline V gene sequence: CDR1 SGHDT, CDR2 YYEEEE. Trimming shortened V by 0 bases and J by 4 bases, and 13 bases separated the two germline ends. The CDR3 protein is CASSLAGGLGYGYTF. CDR3 in DNA: TGTGCCAGCAGCTTGGCCGGGGGTCTGGGCTATGGCTACACCTTC.

The genes are TRBV5-1 and TRBJ1-1; D gene uncertain. Germline CDR1 SGHRS, CDR2 YFSETQ. This CDR3 has 13 amino acids. V was clipped by 0 bases and J by 6 bases, with 9 bases between them. CDR3 protein: CASSLGAEPEAFF. CDR3 coding DNA: TGCGCCAGCAGCTTGGGGGCCGAACCTGAAGCTTTCTTT.

The sample holds a few counts of this clonotype. The chain carries TRBV6-1 and TRBJ2-1; 8 bases match TRBD2. This CDR3 is 17 amino acids long. V trimming: 10 bases; J trimming: 2 bases; junction bases outside the gene matches: 16. Germline loops: CDR1 MNHNS, CDR2 SASEGT. The CDR3 is CATRGREGPQTYNEQFF. The DNA for the CDR3 is TGTGCCACTCGGGGACGGGAGGGCCCCCAAACCTACAATGAGCAGTTCTTC.

Points on this clonotype: A much bigger clone sits one base away, suggesting this may be a read error. This chain links TRBV6-2 or TRBV6-3 with TRBJ1-2; D is uncertain. This CDR3 spans 15 amino acids. Germline V gene lookup returns CDR1 MNHEY and CDR2 SVGEGT. The CDR3 is CASSYSAGKYYGHTF. The CDR3 nucleotides are TGTGCCAGCAGTTACTCGGCGGGCAAGTACTATGGCCACACCTTC.

The chain combines TRBV15 with TRBJ2-3; TRBD1 matches at 10 bases. This CDR3 is built from 17 residues. The germline CDR1 and CDR2 sequences are LNHNV and YYDKDF (reference sequence). The ends lost 4 bases at V and 5 bases at J; junction bases unmatched: 12. CDR3: CATSTRDRGRWGDTQYF. The DNA for the CDR3 is TGTGCCACCAGCACAAGGGACAGGGGCCGATGGGGAGATACGCAGTATTTT.

This clonotype was picked up a small number of times. The rearrangement links TRBV7-8 to TRBJ2-7; 13 bases agree with TRBD2. Unmatched junction bases numbered 13, after V lost 0 bases and J lost 5 bases. This CDR3 comprises 19 residues. Germline values: CDR1 SGHVS, CDR2 FQNEAQ. The CDR3 bases are TGTGCCAGCAGCTTAGCAATACTAGCGGGAGGGCCCTTGGTCCACGAGCAGTACTTC. It yields the protein CASSLAILAGGPLVHEQYF.

The chain recombines TRBV20-1 with TRBJ2-4; D is possibly TRBD1 or TRBD2 (6 bases each). The CDR3 totals 14 residues. Trimming took 5 bases from V and 4 from J, leaving 15 bases between them. Germline values: CDR1 DFQATT, CDR2 SNEGSKA (reference sequence). The CDR3 loop reads CSAPGGDKKNIQYF. The CDR3 DNA follows: TGCAGTGCTCCAGGCGGGGACAAAAAAAACATTCAGTACTTC.

In nucleotides, the CDR3 is TGTGCCAGCAGTGCACTAGCCGAAGGGGGTGAGCAGTTCTTC. Protein sequence: CASSALAEGGEQFF. The chain couples TRBV2 to TRBJ2-1; possibly TRBD1 or TRBD2 for D (6 bases each). Per germline, CDR1 SNHLY and CDR2 FYNNEI. With 4 bases removed from V and 9 bases from J, the gap between germline ends came to 16 bases. The CDR3 spans 14 residues.

About this clonotype: A read error may produce the germline difference seen at one junction end. This rearrangement joins TRBV12-5 to TRBJ1-2; the match to TRBD1 covers 7 bases. This CDR3 has 13 residues. The germline V gene encodes CDR1 LGHNT and CDR2 FRNRAP. CDR3 sequence (DNA): TGTGCTAGTGGCCCCGGGACAGCCTATGGCCACACCTTC. Translating it yields CASGPGTAYGHTF. The variable domain in full, with the rest retrieved from reference TRBV12-5 and TRBJ1-2, is DARVTQTPRHKVTEMGQEVTMRCQPILGHNTVFWYRQTMMQGLELLAYFRNRAPLDDSGMPKDRFSAEMPDATLATLKIQPSEPRDSAVYFCASGPGTAYGHTFGSGTRLTVV.

V is TRBV12-3 or TRBV12-4 and J is TRBJ2-7; TRBD2 might be the D (5 bases). The length of the CDR3 is 12 residues. The V and J ends lost 5 bases and 7 bases respectively, with 12 bases between them. The CDR3 nucleotides read TGTGCCAGCAGTATCCTCCCGGGAGAGCAGTACTTC. As protein: CASSILPGEQYF.